The clone carrying this TCR beta chain was detected only a few times. The antigen remains unidentified. The sample belongs to a study of CD8 T cells in ankylosing spondylitis. Study-wide findings and caveats: Some of the motif variants had earlier been found in reactive arthritis patients' fluid and blood. Characteristic of ankylosing spondylitis blood, it appeared, was a TCR beta motif comprising roughly 8 highly homologous variants.

Germline V lookup: CDR1 SGHRS, CDR2 YFSETQ. V shed 4 bases, J shed 5 bases, and the junction held 12 bases outside the gene matches. This CDR3 has 16 amino acids. TCRdb reprocessed the 5' RACE reads via MiXCR and lists one record per CDR3 protein. The sample holds 750,000 to 850,000 distinct CDR3 sequences; 10% to 15% are singletons and the top ten take 0.51%. The specimen sequenced was blood, either unsorted or a sorted T cell fraction (not recorded which). This TCR was recovered from a male donor with ankylosing spondylitis. J is TRBJ2-3 and V is TRBV5-1, with 8 bases matching TRBD1. DNA of the CDR3: TGCGCCAGCAGCATTGGACAGGGCGGGGTAGTAGATACGCAGTATTTT. Translated: CASSIGQGGVVDTQYF.